This T cell receptor (beta chain) was retrieved from a study of beta chain features in type 1 diabetes. Looking at the study overall: Analysis included around 99,000,000 sorted cells drawn from all samples.

This clone was seen a handful of times. Using CD45RO/CCR7/CD25/CD127/CD95/CD27, CD4+ naive, central memory, regulatory and stem cell-like memory cells were sorted. V was pared by 6 bases and J by 0 bases, with 15 bases between. Germline V gene lookup returns CDR1 SNHLY and CDR2 FYNNEI. This CDR3 contains 15 residues. The investigators reverse transcribed all of the isolated RNA, so they sequenced expressed TCRB transcripts. Sequenced by immunoSEQ multiplex PCR; TCRdb stores in-frame clones only, minus some. This sample has about 900,000 clones, with 15% to 20% found just once. The sequencing input was naive CD4+ T cells from blood. This receptor was identified in a woman younger than 30 in good health. The chain employs TRBV2 and TRBJ2-7, with D unresolved. The CDR3 here is CASSTGFMSSYEQYF. The CDR3, as DNA: TGTGCCAGCAGCACCGGTTTTATGAGCTCCTACGAGCAGTACTTC.